The 18 T cell receptor beta chains given below trace back to one sample, sequenced in a study of blood T cells in healthy people across ages. Together with a sample-barcoded 5' primer, a J-beta primer mix was included in a second PCR lasting about 7 to 11 cycles. TCRdb reprocessed the 5' RACE reads via MiXCR and lists one record per CDR3 protein. Of 550,000 to 600,000 distinct CDR3 sequences in the sample, roughly 29% were seen once. The sample was blood. The source of these receptors is an older woman in good health.

This clonotype has more than one count but fewer than ten. The rearrangement links TRBV4-1 to TRBJ2-1, with D hard to call. The J call is doubtful: the DNA matches TRBJ2-5 better. This CDR3 contains 13 residues. The germline V gene encodes CDR1 MGHRA and CDR2 YSYEKL. The DNA of the CDR3 is TGCGCCAGCAGCCAAGATGGAAAAGAGACCCAGTACTTC. It yields the protein CASSQDGKETQYF.

This clonotype has only a few counts. The J gene is TRBJ2-3, the V gene TRBV7-9; no clear D gene. The CDR3 covers 15 residues. Trimming pared 2 bases from V and 5 bases from J, leaving 14 bases between. Looked up from germline, CDR1 is SEHNR and CDR2 is FQNEAQ (reference sequence). CDR3 DNA sequence: TGTGCCAGCAGCTTACAAGCAGGCATGAGAGATACGCAGTATTTT. This sequence encodes CASSLQAGMRDTQYF. The variable domain in full, with the rest retrieved from reference TRBV7-9 and TRBJ2-3, is DTGVSQNPRHKITKRGQNVTFRCDPISEHNRLYWYRQTLGQGPEFLTYFQNEAQLEKSRLLSDRFSAERPKGSFSTLEIQRTEQGDSAMYLCASSLQAGMRDTQYFGPGTRLTVL.

The chain has TRBV7-2 and TRBJ2-5, with 8 positions matching TRBD1. There are 15 residues in the CDR3. Germline CDR1 is SGHTA and CDR2 is FQGNSA. J lost 6 bases, V lost 2 bases, and 8 bases had no gene match. The chain's CDR3 is CASSLTGQGRKTQYF. The CDR3 DNA follows: TGTGCCAGCAGCTTAACCGGACAGGGCCGAAAGACCCAGTACTTC.

The genes are TRBV12-5 and TRBJ2-5; no clear D gene. The assigned J gene may be wrong: the sequence end matches TRBJ2-1 better. Germline CDR1 LGHNT, CDR2 FRNRAP. The CDR3 runs 11 residues. The CDR3 sequence is CASGGLVEQFF. As DNA, the CDR3 is TGTGCTAGTGGCGGCTTAGTTGAGCAGTTCTTC.

This clonotype was picked up one time. The rearrangement uses TRBV7-2 and TRBJ2-3, with 11 positions matching TRBD2. Germline loops: CDR1 SGHTA, CDR2 FQGNSA. V shed 5 bases and J 6 bases; nucleotides not matched to a gene: 7. The CDR3 has 15 amino acids. CDR3 sequence reads: CASSHRLAGMDTQYF. CDR3 nucleotide sequence: TGTGCCAGCAGCCACCGACTAGCGGGAATGGATACGCAGTATTTT.

The table lists this clonotype with a few counts. V is TRBV5-1 and J is TRBJ2-5; D is unclear. Germline V gene sequence: CDR1 SGHRS, CDR2 YFSETQ. The ends were cut back, 2 bases at V and 5 bases at J, with 10 bases in the middle. The CDR3 contains 13 residues. The CDR3, as DNA: TGCGCCAGCAGCTTCTCGCCAGAGGAGACCCAGTACTTC. This sequence encodes CASSFSPEETQYF. Filled out from reference TRBV5-1 and TRBJ2-5, the complete variable domain reads KAGVTQTPRYLIKTRGQQVTLSCSPISGHRSVSWYQQTPGQGLQFLFEYFSETQRNKGNFPGRFSGRQFSNSRSEMNVSTLELGDSALYLCASSFSPEETQYFGPGTRLLVL.

This chain joins TRBV9 and TRBJ2-2; TRBD1 matches 7 bases. The CDR3 consists of 14 residues. V lost 3 bases to trimming and J lost 3 bases; unmatched junction nucleotides: 2. CDR1 is SGDLS and CDR2 is YYNGEE in the germline V gene. In DNA, the CDR3 is TGTGCCAGCAGCGAACAGGGGCACACCGGGGAGCTGTTTTTT. Translating gives CASSEQGHTGELFF.

In its sample, this clonotype was seen a few times. The gene calls are TRBV7-2 and TRBJ1-4, with D perhaps TRBD1 (5 bases). Germline CDR1 SGHTA, CDR2 FQGNSA. Trimming shortened V by 4 bases and J by 3 bases, and 12 bases separated the two germline ends. This CDR3 is 15 amino acids long. CDR3 nucleotide sequence: TGTGCCAGCAGCTCTGGTAGACAGCCTAATGAAAAACTGTTTTTT. The encoded protein is CASSSGRQPNEKLFF.

This clonotype has only a few counts. The rearrangement uses TRBV6-2 or TRBV6-3 and TRBJ2-3, with D maybe TRBD2 (6 bases). Germline V gene lookup returns CDR1 MNHEY and CDR2 SVGEGT. V was clipped by 3 bases and J by 2 bases, with 18 bases between them. The CDR3 contains 17 residues. This CDR3 reads CASSYNRDSPITDTQYF. The CDR3 nucleotides read TGTGCCAGCAGTTATAACCGGGACTCCCCGATCACAGATACGCAGTATTTT.

This clonotype appeared a few times. The conserved phenylalanine or tryptophan is not found at the CDR3 terminus, so this likely reflects a read error. The chain links TRBV29-1 to TRBJ2-5; TRBD2 agrees at 8 bases. V shed 7 bases, J shed 2 bases, and the junction held 6 bases outside the gene matches. This CDR3 has 13 amino acids. Per germline, CDR1 SQVTM and CDR2 ANQGSEA. CDR3 DNA: TGCAGCGGTGGTTCTAGCGGGCAAGAGACCCAGTACCTC. Translation: CSGGSSGQETQYL.

This clonotype was seen a few times. This chain joins TRBV6-2 or TRBV6-3 and TRBJ2-5; 11 nucleotides match TRBD2. V trimming: 2 bases; J trimming: 2 bases; junction bases outside the gene matches: 4. The germline V gene has CDR1 MNHEY and CDR2 SVGEGT. The CDR3 totals 16 residues. CDR3 sequence reads: CASSYLAGGFQETQYF. In nucleotides, the CDR3 is TGTGCCAGCAGTTACCTAGCGGGGGGATTTCAAGAGACCCAGTACTTC.

This sequence joins TRBV24-1 and TRBJ2-2; 7 nucleotides line up with TRBD2. From germline, CDR1 is KGHDR and CDR2 SFDVKD. J was trimmed by 1 base and V by 5 bases; bases with no gene match: 6. CDR3 length: 16 amino acids. CDR3 sequence (DNA): TGTGCCACCAGTGGGGAGGGAGACGAGAACACCGGGGAGCTGTTTTTT. It encodes CATSGEGDENTGELFF.

V is TRBV6-2 or TRBV6-3 and J is TRBJ2-1; D might be TRBD1 (5 bases). The end of the DNA fits TRBJ2-5 better, so the J call may be wrong. CDR3 length: 11 residues. CDR1 and CDR2 (germline): MNHEY, SVGEGT. The CDR3 DNA is TGTGCCAGCCTACATGGGGCGACCCAGTACTTC. It yields the protein CASLHGATQYF.

The chain is built from TRBV6-4 and TRBJ2-3, with 8 positions matching TRBD2. The CDR3 sequence is 16 residues long. CDR1 is MRHNA, CDR2 SNTAGT, per germline. Trimming at V came to 2 bases and at J to 6 bases, leaving 10 bases not matched to a gene. For the CDR3, the DNA is TGTGCCAGCAGTGACCGGGGGGGCTCTGGTTTGGATACGCAGTATTTT. Translated: CASSDRGGSGLDTQYF.

The CDR3 spells CASSPGGIREKLFF. In DNA, the CDR3 is TGCGCCAGCAGCCCGGGGGGGATCAGGGAAAAACTGTTTTTT. The gene calls are TRBV5-1 and TRBJ1-4, with TRBD1 as a possible D gene (5 bases). Germline V gene data show CDR1 as SGHRS and CDR2 as YFSETQ. Trimming took 4 bases from V and 8 from J, leaving 15 bases between them. This CDR3 region has 14 residues.

This chain uses TRBV18 with TRBJ2-2; no firm D call. This CDR3 is built from 14 residues. V was pared by 7 bases and J by 4 bases, with 13 bases between. In germline, CDR1 is KGHSH, CDR2 LQKENI. CDR3 in amino acids: CASCLMRGTGELFF. DNA for the CDR3: TGTGCCAGCTGTCTGATGAGAGGCACCGGGGAGCTGTTTTTT.

This sequence joins TRBV20-1 and TRBJ2-1; 14 positions agree with TRBD2. J was trimmed by 7 bases and V by 5 bases; bases with no gene match: 10. The CDR3 spans 16 residues. Germline V gene lookup returns CDR1 DFQATT and CDR2 SNEGSKA (reference sequence). This chain's CDR3 is CSAYRPGLAGENEQFF. Written as DNA, the CDR3 is TGCAGTGCTTACCGACCGGGACTAGCGGGAGAAAATGAGCAGTTCTTC.

This clonotype was counted only a few times. The chain has TRBV7-2 and TRBJ2-2; 7 bases fit TRBD1. The CDR3 length is 17 residues. Germline V CDR1 and CDR2: SGHTA, FQGNSA. V gave up 1 base and J gave up 3 bases; unmatched junction bases: 8. CDR3 protein: CASSLDGRGPDTGELFF. The CDR3 nucleotides are TGTGCCAGCAGCTTAGATGGAAGGGGGCCGGACACCGGGGAGCTGTTTTTT.